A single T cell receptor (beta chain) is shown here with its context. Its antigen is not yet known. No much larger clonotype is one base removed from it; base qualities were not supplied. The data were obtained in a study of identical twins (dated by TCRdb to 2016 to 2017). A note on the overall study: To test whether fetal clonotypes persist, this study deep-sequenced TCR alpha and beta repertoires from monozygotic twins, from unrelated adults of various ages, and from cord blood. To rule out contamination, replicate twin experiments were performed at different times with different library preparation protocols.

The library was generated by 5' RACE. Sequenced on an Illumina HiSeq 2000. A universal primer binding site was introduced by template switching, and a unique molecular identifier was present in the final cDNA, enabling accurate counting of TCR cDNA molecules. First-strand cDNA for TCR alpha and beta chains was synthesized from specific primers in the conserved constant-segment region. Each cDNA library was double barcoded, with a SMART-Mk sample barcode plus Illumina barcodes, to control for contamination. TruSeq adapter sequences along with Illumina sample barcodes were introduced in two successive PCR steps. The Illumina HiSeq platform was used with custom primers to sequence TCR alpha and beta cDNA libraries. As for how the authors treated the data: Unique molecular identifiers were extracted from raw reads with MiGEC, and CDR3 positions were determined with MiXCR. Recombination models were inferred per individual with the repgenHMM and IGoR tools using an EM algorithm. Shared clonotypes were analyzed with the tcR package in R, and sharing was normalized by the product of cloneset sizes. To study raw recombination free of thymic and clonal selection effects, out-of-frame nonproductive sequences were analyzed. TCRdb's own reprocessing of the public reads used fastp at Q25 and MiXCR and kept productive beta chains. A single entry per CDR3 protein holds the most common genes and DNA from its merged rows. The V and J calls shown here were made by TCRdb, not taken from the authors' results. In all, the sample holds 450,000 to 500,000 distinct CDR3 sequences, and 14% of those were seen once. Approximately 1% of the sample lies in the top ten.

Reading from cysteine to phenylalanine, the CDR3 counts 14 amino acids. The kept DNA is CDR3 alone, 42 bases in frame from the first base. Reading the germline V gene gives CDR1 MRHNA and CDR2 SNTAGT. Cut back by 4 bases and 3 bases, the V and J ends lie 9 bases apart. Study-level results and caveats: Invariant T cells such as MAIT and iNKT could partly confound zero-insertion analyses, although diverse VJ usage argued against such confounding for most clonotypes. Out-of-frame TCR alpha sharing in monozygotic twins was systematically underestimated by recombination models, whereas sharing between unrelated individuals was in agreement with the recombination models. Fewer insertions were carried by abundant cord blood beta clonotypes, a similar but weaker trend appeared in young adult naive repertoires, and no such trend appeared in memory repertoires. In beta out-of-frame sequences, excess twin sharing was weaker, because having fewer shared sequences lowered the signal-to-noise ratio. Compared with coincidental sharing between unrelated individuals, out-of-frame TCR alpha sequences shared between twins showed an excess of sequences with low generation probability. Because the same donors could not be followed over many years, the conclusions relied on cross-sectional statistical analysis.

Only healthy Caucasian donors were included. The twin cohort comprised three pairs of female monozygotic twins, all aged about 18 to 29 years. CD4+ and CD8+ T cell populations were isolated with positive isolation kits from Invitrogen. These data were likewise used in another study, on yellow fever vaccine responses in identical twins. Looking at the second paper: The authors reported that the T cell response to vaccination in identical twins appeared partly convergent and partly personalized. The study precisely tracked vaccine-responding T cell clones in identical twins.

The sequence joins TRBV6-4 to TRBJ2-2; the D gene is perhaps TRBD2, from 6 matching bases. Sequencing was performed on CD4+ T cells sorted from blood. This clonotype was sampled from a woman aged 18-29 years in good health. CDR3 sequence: CASSVSGDTGELFF. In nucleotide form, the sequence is TGTGCCAGCAGTGTTTCGGGGGACACCGGGGAGCTGTTTTTT.